The rows below give T cell receptor beta chains drawn from one sample of a study of post-analysis software for immune sequencing data. TCRdb re-analysed the PCR reads in MiXCR, keeping a single row per CDR3 protein. The top ten hold approximately 1.6% of the sample, which has 170,000 or so distinct CDR3 sequences, approximately 30% seen once. Sequenced sample: blood. The receptors originated from a girl aged 10-17 years with multiple sclerosis. Both conserved end residues are part of each CDR3. D genes are given only for firm matches. A row's size may be missing; if present it is once, few, many or a size class.

v_gene	d_gene	abundance	j_gene	CDR3nt	CDR3aa
TRBV9	.	many	TRBJ1-2	TGTGCCAGCAGCGTAGGACAGGTCTATGGCTACACCTTC	CASSVGQVYGYTF
TRBV18	TRBD1	many	TRBJ2-7	TGTGCCAGCTCACAATCCGGGACAGGGGCCTACGAGCAGTACTTC	CASSQSGTGAYEQYF
TRBV14	.	.	TRBJ2-3	TGTGCCAGCAGCCAAGGCCTTGCTACGCAGTATTTT	CASSQGLATQYF
TRBV12-3/TRBV12-4	.	few	TRBJ1-2	TGTGCCAGCAGCGTTGGTCGGGTGGGCTATGGCTACACCTTC	CASSVGRVGYGYTF
TRBV7-9	.	many	TRBJ2-3	TGTGCCAGCAGCTTCATCGGAAGCACAGATACGCAGTATTTT	CASSFIGSTDTQYF
TRBV4-1	.	.	TRBJ2-1	TGCGCCAGCAGCCAAGATCCGGGCGGGAACTCCTACAATGAGCAGTTCTTC	CASSQDPGGNSYNEQFF
TRBV24-1	.	.	TRBJ2-2	TGTGCCACCAGTGATTACGCAGGGGCAGGAAACGGGGAGCTGTTTTTT	CATSDYAGAGNGELFF
TRBV6-5	.	few	TRBJ1-2	TGTGCCAGCAGTTACTCAGGGCCAGGGGACGCTTCTAACTATGGCTACACCTTC	CASSYSGPGDASNYGYTF
TRBV10-3	.	many	TRBJ1-2	TGTGCCATCAGTACCGCCCGGGAGTATGGCTACACCTTC	CAISTAREYGYTF
TRBV4-1	.	many	TRBJ1-2	TGCGCCAGCAGCCAAGATGCAGGAGTCTATGGCTACACCTTC	CASSQDAGVYGYTF
TRBV7-2	.	few	TRBJ2-7	TGTGCCAGCAGCCATACTCCAGGGGTCACCTACGAGCAGTACTTC	CASSHTPGVTYEQYF
TRBV10-1	.	.	TRBJ2-3	TGCGCCAGCAGTGAGTCCCACGGGGCGGGGCAGTATTTT	CASSESHGAGQYF
TRBV5-1	TRBD1	few	TRBJ2-1	TGCGCCAGCAGCTGGGAGGGACAGGGAATTGACGGTGGGTTCTTC	CASSWEGQGIDGGFF
TRBV25-1	.	many	TRBJ1-2	TGTGCCAGCAGCGTGGACAGTAACTATGGCTACACCTTC	CASSVDSNYGYTF
TRBV27	.	.	TRBJ1-6	TGTGCCAGCAGTTATCAGGGGTTGCACAATTCACCCCTCCACTTT	CASSYQGLHNSPLHF
TRBV7-9	TRBD2	few	TRBJ2-7	TGTGCCAGCAGCCGCGCGACTAGCGGCCCTACCTACGAGCAGTACTTC	CASSRATSGPTYEQYF
TRBV15	TRBD2	many	TRBJ2-1	TGTGCCACCAGCAGAGATCGAGGCGGGAGCTCCTACAATGAGCAGTTCTTC	CATSRDRGGSSYNEQFF
TRBV27	.	many	TRBJ1-5	TGTGCCAGCAGTTTCCAGGGAGGGGATCAGCCCCAGCATTTT	CASSFQGGDQPQHF
TRBV5-1	.	.	TRBJ2-1	TGCGCCAGCAGGTCCGGACAGCGACAAAACAATGAGCAGTTCTTC	CASRSGQRQNNEQFF
TRBV7-9	.	.	TRBJ2-5	TGTGCCAGCAGCTTAGGGCAGAGGTTTAGTAATGAGCAGTACTTC	CASSLGQRFSNEQYF
TRBV12-3/TRBV12-4	.	.	TRBJ1-6	TGTGCCAGCAGCCCAGGGTCATCTATTTCACCCCTCCACTTT	CASSPGSSISPLHF
TRBV9	.	many	TRBJ1-4	TGTGCCAGCAGCGTAGCTCTGGGTAATGAAAAACTGTTTTTT	CASSVALGNEKLFF
TRBV7-2	TRBD1	.	TRBJ1-5	TGTGCCAGCAGCTTCAGAAAGTTAGGGACAGGAGGGGGTCAGCCCCAGCATTTT	CASSFRKLGTGGGQPQHF
TRBV6-1	.	.	TRBJ1-2	TGTGCCAGCAGGGGGGCAGGGCCTGGCTACACCTTC	CASRGAGPGYTF
TRBV29-1	TRBD1	.	TRBJ1-5	TGCAGCATATCTGATGGGACAGATAGCAATCAGCCCCAGCATTTT	CSISDGTDSNQPQHF